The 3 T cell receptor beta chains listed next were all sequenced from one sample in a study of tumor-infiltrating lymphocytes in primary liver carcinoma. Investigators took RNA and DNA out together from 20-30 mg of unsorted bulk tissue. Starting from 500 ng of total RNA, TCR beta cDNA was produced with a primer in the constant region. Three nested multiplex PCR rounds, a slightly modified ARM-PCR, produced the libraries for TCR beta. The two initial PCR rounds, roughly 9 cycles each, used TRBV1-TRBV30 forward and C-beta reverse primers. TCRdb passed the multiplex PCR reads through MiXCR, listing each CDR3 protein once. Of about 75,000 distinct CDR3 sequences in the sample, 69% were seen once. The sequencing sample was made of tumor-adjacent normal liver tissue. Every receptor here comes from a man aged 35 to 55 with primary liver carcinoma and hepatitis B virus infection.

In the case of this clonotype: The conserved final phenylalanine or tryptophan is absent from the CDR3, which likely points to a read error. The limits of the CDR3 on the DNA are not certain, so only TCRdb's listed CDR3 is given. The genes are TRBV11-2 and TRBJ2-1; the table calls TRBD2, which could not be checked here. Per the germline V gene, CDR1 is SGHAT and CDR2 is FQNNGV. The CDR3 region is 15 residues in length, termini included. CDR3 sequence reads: CASSLDHQGGNEPFS.

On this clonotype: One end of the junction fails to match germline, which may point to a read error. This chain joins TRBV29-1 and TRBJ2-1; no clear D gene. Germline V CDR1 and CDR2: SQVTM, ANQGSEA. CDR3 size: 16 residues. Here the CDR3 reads CRVGTWNHRSYNEQFF. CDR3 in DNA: TGCAGAGTTGGTACTTGGAACCATCGCTCCTACAATGAGCAGTTCTTC.

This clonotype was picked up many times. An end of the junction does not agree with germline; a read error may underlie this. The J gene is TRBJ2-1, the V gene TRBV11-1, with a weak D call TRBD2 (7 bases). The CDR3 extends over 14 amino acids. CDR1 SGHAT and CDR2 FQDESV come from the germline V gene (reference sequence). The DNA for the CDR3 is TGTGCCAGCAGCTTGGGAGGGGGAGCCAATGAGGAGTTCTTC. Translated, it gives CASSLGGGANEEFF.